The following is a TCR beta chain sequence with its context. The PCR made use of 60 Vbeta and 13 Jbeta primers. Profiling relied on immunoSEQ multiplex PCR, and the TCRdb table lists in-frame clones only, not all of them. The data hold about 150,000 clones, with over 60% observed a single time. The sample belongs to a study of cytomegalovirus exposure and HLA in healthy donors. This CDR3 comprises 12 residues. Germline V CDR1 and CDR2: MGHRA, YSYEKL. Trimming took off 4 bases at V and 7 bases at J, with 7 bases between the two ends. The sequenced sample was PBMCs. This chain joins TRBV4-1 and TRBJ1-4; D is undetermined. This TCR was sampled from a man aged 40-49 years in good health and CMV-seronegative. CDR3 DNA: TGCGCCAGCAGCCCCCCCCTTGAAAAACTGTTTTTT. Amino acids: CASSPPLEKLFF.